This T cell receptor (beta chain) originates from a study of OX40 agonist ivuxolimab in advanced cancers. Findings and limits, study-wide: Which antigen the expanded peripheral T cells recognized is unknown.

The protocol was immunoSEQ multiplex PCR, while the TCRdb copy is restricted to in-frame clones and leaves out a portion. The sample gives about 6,300 clones, less than 85% of which show up once; about three fifths is in the top ten. As to this clone: What it binds is not known.

CDR1 is MGHRA and CDR2 is YSYEKL in the germline V gene. Trimming took 3 bases from V and 9 from J; bases not matched to a gene: 8. The CDR3 sequence is 14 residues long. This chain uses TRBV4-1 with TRBJ2-1; 7 bases align to TRBD2. This sequence was found in an adult with an advanced solid tumor such as melanoma, head and neck, liver or kidney cancer. The input for sequencing was CD4+ or CD8+ T cells sorted from blood, taken in a trial of the OX40 agonist ivuxolimab. The CDR3 DNA sequence: TGCGCCAGCAGCCAGGGGGGGGGACTGGGTGAGCAGTTCTTC. Its protein product is CASSQGGGLGEQFF.